This T cell receptor (beta chain) was sequenced for a study of T cell changes during pregnancy in multiple sclerosis (dated by TCRdb to about 2019). About the full investigation: Changes in the T cell repertoire over the course of pregnancy were examined in this study in women with multiple sclerosis.

CDR1 MGHDK and CDR2 SYGVNS are derived from the germline V gene. The CDR3 sequence holds 13 residues, the cysteine and phenylalanine included. This entry keeps only the CDR3 DNA: 39 bases, framed from base 1. V and J lose 5 bases and 4 bases, and a span of 11 bases separates them. The receptor library was made with the immunoSEQ multiplex PCR assay. The table was pulled from immuneACCESS by TCRdb, which kept in-frame rearrangements only. Such tables lose some clones; where checked, under half of the loss comes from unresolved V genes, and the rest has no known cause. In all, the sample holds roughly 93,000 clones, and approximately 90% of those were seen once. About 1.8% of the sample belongs to the ten largest clones. With regard to this clone: Its antigen is unknown. Base qualities are missing; no much larger clone stands one base away.

This chain joins TRBV25-1 to TRBJ1-1, and TRBD1 may be the D gene, going by 6 matching bases. The receptor was derived from a female donor in good health, enrolled as a control in a pregnancy study. The sample here was peripheral blood, taken in the first trimester of pregnancy. The DNA is TGTGCCAGCAGTAGACCAGGGGCCACTGAAGCTTTCTTT. Its protein reads: CASSRPGATEAFF.